These T cell receptor beta chains were read from a single sample in a study of early T cells in non-severe SARS-CoV-2 infection. TCRdb reanalysed the 5' RACE reads using MiXCR and keeps one entry per CDR3 protein. Of around 93,000 distinct CDR3 sequences listed, 12% were seen once; the top ten hold approximately 4.4%. The sequencing here drew on whole blood, taken at baseline. The receptors stem from an adult who was a healthcare worker with PCR-confirmed SARS-CoV-2 infection or an uninfected control (not recorded which). The CDR3 runs from the conserved cysteine through the conserved F or W. The D gene is left open where the match is weak. The size entry is marked missing in some rows and otherwise reads once, few, many or a size class.

TRBJ2-3	TRBV24-1	many	TRBD1	CATSDPPHKGALSTDTQYF	TGTGCCACCAGTGACCCCCCCCATAAGGGGGCCTTAAGCACAGATACGCAGTATTTT
TRBJ2-1	TRBV20-1	.	TRBD1	CSLRGQGKGNEQFF	TGCAGTCTGAGAGGACAGGGAAAGGGGAATGAGCAGTTCTTC
TRBJ1-5	TRBV19	once	.	CASSIDRGQPQHF	TGTGCCAGTAGTATAGACAGGGGCCAGCCCCAGCATTTT
TRBJ2-7	TRBV7-9	many	.	CASSLGTDQQYF	TGTGCCAGCAGCTTAGGGACAGACCAGCAGTACTTC
TRBJ1-5	TRBV14	few	.	CASSPEGVNQPQHF	TGTGCCAGCAGCCCCGAGGGGGTCAACCAGCCCCAGCATTTT
TRBJ2-7	TRBV7-6	few	.	CASSLSRGISYEQYF	TGTGCCAGCAGCTTATCTCGCGGAATCTCCTACGAGCAGTACTTC
TRBJ1-2	TRBV19	.	.	CASQGPARYGYTF	TGTGCCAGTCAGGGGCCCGCGCGGTATGGCTACACCTTC
TRBJ2-3	TRBV7-7	.	TRBD1	CASSPRTGGTQYF	TGTGCTAGCAGCCCGAGGACAGGGGGAACGCAGTATTTT
TRBJ1-1	TRBV30	few	.	CAWSPGSSPLSGEAFF	TGTGCCTGGAGTCCGGGGTCGTCCCCCCTCTCCGGTGAAGCTTTCTTT
TRBJ2-5	TRBV28	few	.	CASSRPSTTQYF	TGTGCCAGCAGTCGCCCTTCTACCACCCAGTACTTC
TRBJ2-1	TRBV18	.	.	CASSAATGREQFF	TGTGCCAGCTCTGCCGCGACGGGGCGTGAGCAGTTCTTC
TRBJ1-6	TRBV4-1	many	TRBD1	CASSQAQGARNSPLHF	TGCGCCAGCAGCCAAGCCCAGGGGGCCCGAAATTCACCCCTCCACTTT
TRBJ2-1	TRBV12-3/TRBV12-4	few	.	CASREGQTLPEYNEQFF	TGTGCCAGCAGGGAGGGACAGACCTTACCCGAGTACAATGAGCAGTTCTTC
TRBJ2-6	TRBV6-6	few	TRBD2	CASSGTSGVGANVLTF	TGTGCCAGCAGTGGGACTAGCGGGGTTGGGGCCAACGTCCTGACTTTT
TRBJ2-3	TRBV6-5	.	.	CATGLTGFFGDTQYF	TGTGCCACCGGGCTAACAGGTTTTTTTGGAGATACGCAGTATTTT
TRBJ2-4	TRBV7-2	few	.	CASSLALQQGGIQYF	TGTGCCAGCAGCTTAGCGCTCCAACAGGGTGGCATTCAGTACTTC
TRBJ2-1	TRBV10-3	.	.	CAINDPGRGATEQFF	TGTGCCATCAATGACCCCGGACGGGGGGCTACTGAGCAGTTCTTC
TRBJ2-1	TRBV12-3/TRBV12-4	few	.	CASKTTPNSEQFF	TGTGCCAGCAAGACAACCCCGAACAGTGAGCAGTTCTTC
TRBJ2-5	TRBV12-5	.	TRBD1	CASGYTGGGETQYF	TGTGCTAGTGGTTATACAGGGGGCGGTGAGACCCAGTACTTC
TRBJ2-7	TRBV10-1	many	TRBD2	CASGRTSGRLYEQYF	TGCGCCAGCGGGAGGACTAGCGGGAGACTTTACGAGCAGTACTTC
TRBJ1-5	TRBV5-1	many	.	CASSLAGDQPQHF	TGCGCCAGCAGCTTGGCCGGGGACCAGCCCCAGCATTTT
TRBJ2-2	TRBV20-1	once	.	CGARRTANTGELFF	TGCGGTGCCCGACGGACGGCTAACACCGGGGAGCTGTTTTTT
TRBJ2-1	TRBV5-1	.	.	CASSPRAGLNEQFF	TGCGCCAGCAGCCCCCGAGCGGGTTTGAATGAGCAGTTCTTC
TRBJ2-1	TRBV11-2	.	.	CASGDTYYNEQFF	TGTGCCAGTGGCGACACCTACTACAATGAGCAGTTCTTC
TRBJ2-7	TRBV6-1	.	TRBD1	CASSEEGTGAYEQYF	TGTGCCAGCAGTGAAGAGGGGACAGGGGCCTACGAGCAGTACTTC
TRBJ1-4	TRBV27	many	TRBD1	CASSIRGLDEKLFF	TGTGCCAGCAGTATCAGGGGGCTCGATGAAAAACTGTTTTTT
TRBJ1-2	TRBV7-9	many	.	CASSLAGYGYTF	TGTGCCAGCAGCTTAGCAGGGTATGGCTACACCTTC
TRBJ1-1	TRBV6-6	.	.	CASSYSNNEAFF	TGTGCCAGCAGTTACTCGAACAATGAAGCTTTCTTT
TRBJ2-1	TRBV2	.	.	CASSEARGGRNEQFF	TGTGCCAGCAGTGAAGCGCGAGGAGGTCGCAATGAGCAGTTCTTC
TRBJ1-2	TRBV18	few	TRBD1	CASSPLTGTGYGYTF	TGTGCCAGCTCACCACTCACCGGGACAGGTTATGGCTACACCTTC
TRBJ1-1	TRBV12-3/TRBV12-4	.	.	CASSNGESHTEAFF	TGTGCCAGCAGTAACGGGGAGAGTCACACTGAAGCTTTCTTT
TRBJ1-1	TRBV7-3	many	.	CASRAGPNTEAFF	TGTGCCAGCCGTGCAGGGCCTAACACTGAAGCTTTCTTT
TRBJ1-2	TRBV6-6	few	.	CASDPGIPGYTF	TGTGCCAGTGATCCAGGGATTCCTGGCTACACCTTC
TRBJ2-2	TRBV7-8	many	TRBD1	CATLRDRNTGELFF	TGTGCCACGCTCCGGGACAGGAACACCGGGGAGCTGTTTTTT
TRBJ1-1	TRBV29-1	few	.	CSVAEGSNTEAFF	TGCAGCGTTGCCGAGGGGTCGAACACTGAAGCTTTCTTT
TRBJ2-1	TRBV20-1	many	.	CSARAYNEQFF	TGCAGTGCTAGAGCGTACAATGAGCAGTTCTTC
TRBJ2-7	TRBV9	.	.	CTSSEGNSYEQYF	TGTACCAGCAGCGAAGGGAACTCCTACGAGCAGTACTTC
TRBJ2-2	TRBV7-3	many	.	CASNRDTGTGELFF	TGTGCCAGTAACCGGGACACCGGCACCGGGGAGCTGTTTTTT
TRBJ2-5	TRBV7-8	.	.	CASSHPTFSGLQYF	TGTGCCAGCAGCCATCCGACCTTCTCGGGGCTCCAGTACTTC
TRBJ2-7	TRBV11-2	.	.	CASSLGITEQYF	TGTGCCAGCAGCCTCGGCATTACCGAGCAGTACTTC
TRBJ1-4	TRBV20-1	many	.	CSARRGGSSNEKLFF	TGCAGTGCTCGGCGGGGGGGATCAAGTAATGAAAAACTGTTTTTT
TRBJ2-7	TRBV5-1	.	TRBD2	CASSLRLAEDEQYF	TGCGCCAGCAGCTTGCGACTAGCGGAGGACGAGCAGTACTTC
TRBJ2-2	TRBV11-3	few	.	CASRTRTGELFF	TGTGCCAGCAGGACTCGGACCGGGGAGCTGTTTTTT
TRBJ1-2	TRBV5-6	.	.	CASSLLPVANYGYTF	TGTGCCAGCAGCTTGTTACCAGTAGCTAACTATGGCTACACCTTC
TRBJ2-7	TRBV7-2	.	TRBD2	CASSLVFAGGPEQYF	TGTGCCAGCAGCTTAGTTTTTGCGGGAGGTCCCGAGCAGTACTTC
TRBJ1-5	TRBV20-1	.	TRBD1	CSAGQGVNQPQHF	TGCAGCGCGGGACAGGGGGTGAATCAGCCCCAGCATTTT